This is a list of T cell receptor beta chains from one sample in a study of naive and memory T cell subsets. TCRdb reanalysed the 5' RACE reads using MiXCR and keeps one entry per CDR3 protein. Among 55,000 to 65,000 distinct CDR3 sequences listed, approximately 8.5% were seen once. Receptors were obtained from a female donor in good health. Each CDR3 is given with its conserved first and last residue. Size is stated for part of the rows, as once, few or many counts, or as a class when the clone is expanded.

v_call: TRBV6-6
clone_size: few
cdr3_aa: CASSSTGWSDTQYF

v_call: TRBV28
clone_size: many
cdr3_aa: CASSSDSSSTDTQYF

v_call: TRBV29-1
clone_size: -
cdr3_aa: CSVEEGQGRTQYF

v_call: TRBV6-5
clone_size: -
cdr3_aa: CASSPRQASWGANVLTF

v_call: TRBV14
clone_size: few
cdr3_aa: CASSPARGEKRNNEQFF

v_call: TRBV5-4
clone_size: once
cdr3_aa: CASSPGVAGGYEQYF

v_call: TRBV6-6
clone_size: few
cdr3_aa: CASSSANVGTTNYGYTF

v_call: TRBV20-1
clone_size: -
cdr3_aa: CSLPGLASSYEQYF

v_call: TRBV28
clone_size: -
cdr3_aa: CASSLIASGTDTQYF

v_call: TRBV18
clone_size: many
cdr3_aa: CASSPRLAGGSYEQYF

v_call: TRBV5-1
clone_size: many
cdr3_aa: CASSRRLGAATYEQYF

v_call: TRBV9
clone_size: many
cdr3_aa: CASSVGMTGQGREKLFF

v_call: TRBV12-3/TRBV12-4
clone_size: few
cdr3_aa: CASSLGTQGMGNQPQHF

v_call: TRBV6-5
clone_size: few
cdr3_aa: CASSSEFSGANVLTF

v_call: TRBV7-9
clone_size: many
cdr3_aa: CASSSRGAQGSYNEQFF

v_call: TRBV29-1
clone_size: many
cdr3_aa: CSVVRGSRDGYTF

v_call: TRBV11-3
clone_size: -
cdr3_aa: CASRQGSTEAFF

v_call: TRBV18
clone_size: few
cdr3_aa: CASSARTEAFF

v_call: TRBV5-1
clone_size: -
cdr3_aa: CASSLVTSGKYQETQYF

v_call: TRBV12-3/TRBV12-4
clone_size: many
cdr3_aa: CASSFRQGRGYTF

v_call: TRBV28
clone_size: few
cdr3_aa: CASTLSLSGNTIYF

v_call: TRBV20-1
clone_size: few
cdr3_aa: CSAREGGSYGYTF

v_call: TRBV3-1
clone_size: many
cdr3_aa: CASSHTIRDRGYTEAFF

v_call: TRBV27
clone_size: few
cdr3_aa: CASSSHWDSNQPQHF

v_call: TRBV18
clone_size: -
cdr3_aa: CASSPGRVSSYEQYF

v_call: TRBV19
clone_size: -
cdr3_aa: CASSRLAGGGDTQYF

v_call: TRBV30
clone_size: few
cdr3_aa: CAWGLANNEQFF

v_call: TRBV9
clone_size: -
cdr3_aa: CASSEGQGAYNEQFF

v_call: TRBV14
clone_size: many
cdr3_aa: CASSQAQGAPYGYTF

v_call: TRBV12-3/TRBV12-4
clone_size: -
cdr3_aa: CASSRSRTDTQYF

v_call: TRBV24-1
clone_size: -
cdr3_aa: CATSDLLRQSAGELFF

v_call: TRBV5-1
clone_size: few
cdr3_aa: CASSGRTGDRETQYF

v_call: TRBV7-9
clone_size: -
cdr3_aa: CASSSGFSYEQYF

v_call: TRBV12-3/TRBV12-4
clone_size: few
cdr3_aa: CASSFRGQGGSGYTF

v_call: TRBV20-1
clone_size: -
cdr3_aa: CSARDQQGTNQPQHF

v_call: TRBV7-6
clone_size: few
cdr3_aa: CASSLSSGSPYEQYF

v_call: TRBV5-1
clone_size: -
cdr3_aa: CASLDGTSGTDTQYF

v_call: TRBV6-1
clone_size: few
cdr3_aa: CASSESPSSYNEQFF

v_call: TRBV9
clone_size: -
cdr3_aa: CASSGGSGANEQFF

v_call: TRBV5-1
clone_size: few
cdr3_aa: CASSPTTDTQYF

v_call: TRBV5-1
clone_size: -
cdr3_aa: CASSLAGQSYNEQFF

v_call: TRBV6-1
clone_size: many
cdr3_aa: CASSVTDPHLGEYEQFF

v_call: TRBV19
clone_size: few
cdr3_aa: CASSREGLYEQFF

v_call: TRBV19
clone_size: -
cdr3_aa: CASSRGGQGYHEQYF

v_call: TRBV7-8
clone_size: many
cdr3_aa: CASSASTGFGKTQYF

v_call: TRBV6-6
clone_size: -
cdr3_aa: CASSYLRDREVNQPQHF

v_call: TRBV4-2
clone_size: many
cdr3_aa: CASSQLQGGADVISPLHF

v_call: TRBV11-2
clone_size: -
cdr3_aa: CASSPIGGKLAKNIQYF

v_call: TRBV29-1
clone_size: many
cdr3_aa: CSVLGGGGYEQYF

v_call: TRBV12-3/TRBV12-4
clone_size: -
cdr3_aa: CASSRQGAGYEQYF

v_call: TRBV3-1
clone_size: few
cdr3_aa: CASSQEQGLREKLFF

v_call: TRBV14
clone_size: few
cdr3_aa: CASSRRLAGVLETQYF